Reported below is one T cell receptor (beta chain). The data are from a study of long-term antiretroviral therapy in people with HIV. The germline V gene encodes CDR1 SGHTS and CDR2 YDEGEE. V lost 0 bases to trimming and J lost 8 bases, with 11 bases between them. CDR3 length: 13 amino acids. Running of the v3.0 immunoSEQ assay took place at survey level. The protocol was immunoSEQ multiplex PCR, while the TCRdb copy is restricted to in-frame clones and leaves out a portion. The repertoire holds 9,500 to 11,000 clones, with 81% as singletons. This rearrangement joins TRBV5-8 to TRBJ1-2; D is unclear. Here the sequenced sample was unsorted PBMCs, taken 1.8 years after starting antiretroviral therapy. The clonotype comes from a man aged 40-49 years with HIV. The CDR3 is CASSLDWGSGYTF. CDR3 DNA sequence: TGTGCCAGCAGCTTGGATTGGGGATCCGGCTACACCTTC.